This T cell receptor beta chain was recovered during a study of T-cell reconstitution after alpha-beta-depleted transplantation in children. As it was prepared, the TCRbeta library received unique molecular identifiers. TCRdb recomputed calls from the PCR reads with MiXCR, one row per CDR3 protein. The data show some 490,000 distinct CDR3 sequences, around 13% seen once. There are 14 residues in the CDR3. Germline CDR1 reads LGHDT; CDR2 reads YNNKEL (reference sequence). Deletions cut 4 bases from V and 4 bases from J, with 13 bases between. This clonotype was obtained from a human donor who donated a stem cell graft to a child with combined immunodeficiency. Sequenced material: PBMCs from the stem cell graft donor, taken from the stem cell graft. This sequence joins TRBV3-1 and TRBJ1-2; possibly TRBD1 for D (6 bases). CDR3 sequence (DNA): TGTGCCAGCAGCCTGGGGGGACACTTCTATGGCTACACCTTC. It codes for CASSLGGHFYGYTF.